This T cell receptor (beta chain) was identified during a study of blood T cell repertoires in COVID-19. The CDR3 totals 13 residues. V was shortened by 4 bases and J by 6 bases, with 14 bases between the two germline ends. Germline V gene lookup returns CDR1 SGHRS and CDR2 YFSETQ. TCRdb keeps only in-frame clones here, not all; method: immunoSEQ multiplex PCR. The table lists more than 200,000 clones, approximately 86% of them singletons. The chain recombines TRBV5-1 with TRBJ2-7, with D possibly TRBD1 on 7 matching bases. The sample comprised PBMCs or T cells enriched from blood (not recorded which). The source is a woman between 45 and 60 years old who had recovered from COVID-19. The CDR3 nucleotides are TGCGCCAGCAGCGGCCAGGGGGGTTTCGAGCAGTACTTC. Protein product: CASSGQGGFEQYF.